This T cell receptor (beta chain) was sequenced in a study of vaccination effects on CD4 cells after COVID-19. Looking at the study overall: The median interval between the second dose and post-vaccine sampling was 72 days.

The CDR3 runs to 17 residues. The V gene lost 6 bases and the J gene lost 0 bases, with 18 bases spanning the gap. In germline, CDR1 is MDHEN, CDR2 SYDVKM. About this clone itself: The antigen is not known.

After less than twelve days in culture, the CD4+ T cells were isolated. Participants were vaccinated with two doses of either the BNT162b2 or mRNA-1273 vaccine. Study-wide findings and caveats: Early timepoints after infection were absent, and convalescent patients were few in the study.

Method: immunoSEQ multiplex PCR; TCRdb's copy keeps in-frame clones and lacks some. The table records tens of thousands of clones, 74% of them present only once. Material: CD4+ T cells from PBMCs cultured without peptide, obtained after COVID-19 vaccination. The chain uses TRBV28 and TRBJ1-5; weak D call: TRBD1 (6 bases). This clonotype was sampled from a human donor who received a COVID-19 vaccine. The CDR3 loop is CASRPDRFYNSNQPQHF. CDR3 in DNA: TGTGCCAGCAGACCCGACAGGTTCTACAATAGCAATCAGCCCCAGCATTTT.